This T cell receptor beta chain was recorded in a study of T cell responses to AZD1222 COVID-19 vaccine. Study results and caveats: Along spike, vaccine-associated CD4 TCRs were found throughout, with dominance at 160-218 and 743-854. Reportedly, nearly half of unique spike TCRs recognized epitopes outside B.1.351/B.1.1.7 mutations. Spike-specific TCR breadth and depth went up after people got two AZD1222 doses.

Worth noting for this clone: The antigen is unknown.

Data came from immunoSEQ multiplex PCR; TCRdb stores just in-frame clones and leaves some out. The table has roughly 120,000 clones, about 86% seen once; the top ten hold around 9.6%. The CDR3 totals 16 residues. The V gene end was trimmed by 3 bases and the J gene end by 8 bases; junction bases not matched to a gene: 10. The germline V gene has CDR1 SGHTA and CDR2 FQGTGA. The material sequenced was peripheral blood, taken on day 0 of AZD1222 vaccination. The TCR comes from an adult in good health. The chain employs TRBV7-3 and TRBJ1-1; 12 bases are a match to TRBD1. The CDR3 nucleotides are TGTGCCAGCAGCTTGGGGGACAGGGGGCGATTAGGCGAAGCTTTCTTT. Protein sequence: CASSLGDRGRLGEAFF.